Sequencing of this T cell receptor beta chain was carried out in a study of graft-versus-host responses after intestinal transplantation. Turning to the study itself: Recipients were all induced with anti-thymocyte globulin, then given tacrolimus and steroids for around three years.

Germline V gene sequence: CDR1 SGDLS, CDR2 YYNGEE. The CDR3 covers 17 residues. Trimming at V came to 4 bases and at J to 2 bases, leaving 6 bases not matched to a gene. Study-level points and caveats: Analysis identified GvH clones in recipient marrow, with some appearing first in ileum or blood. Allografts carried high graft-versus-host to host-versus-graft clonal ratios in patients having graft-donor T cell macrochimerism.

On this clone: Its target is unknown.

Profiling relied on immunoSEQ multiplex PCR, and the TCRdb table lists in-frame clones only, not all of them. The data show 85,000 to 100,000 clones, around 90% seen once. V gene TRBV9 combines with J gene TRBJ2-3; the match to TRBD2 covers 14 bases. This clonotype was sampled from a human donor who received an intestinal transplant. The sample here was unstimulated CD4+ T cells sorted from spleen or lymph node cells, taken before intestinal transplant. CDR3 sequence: CASSLQGLAGDTDTQYF. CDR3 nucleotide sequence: TGTGCCAGCAGCCTCCAGGGACTAGCGGGGGACACAGATACGCAGTATTTT.